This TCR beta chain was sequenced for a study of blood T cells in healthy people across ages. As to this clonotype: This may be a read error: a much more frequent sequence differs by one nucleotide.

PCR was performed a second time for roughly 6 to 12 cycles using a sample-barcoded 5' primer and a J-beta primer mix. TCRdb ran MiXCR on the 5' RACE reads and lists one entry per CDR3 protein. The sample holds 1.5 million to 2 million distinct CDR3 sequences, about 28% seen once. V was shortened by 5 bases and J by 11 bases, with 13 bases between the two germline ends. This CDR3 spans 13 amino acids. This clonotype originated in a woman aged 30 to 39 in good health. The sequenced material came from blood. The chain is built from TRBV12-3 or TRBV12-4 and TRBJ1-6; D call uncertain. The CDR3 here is CASSLSRDPPLHF. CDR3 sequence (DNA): TGTGCCAGCAGTCTCTCGAGGGATCCACCCCTCCACTTT.